The rows below give T cell receptor beta chains drawn from one sample of a study of CD8 T cells in ankylosing spondylitis. MiXCR was run by TCRdb on the 5' RACE reads, yielding one entry per CDR3 protein. The sample lists about 450,000 distinct CDR3 sequences, roughly a quarter occurring once. Input material: blood, either unsorted or a sorted T cell fraction (not recorded which). These receptors were obtained from a male donor with ankylosing spondylitis. The CDR3 runs from the conserved cysteine through the conserved F or W. The D gene is left open where the match is weak. The listing skips clone size in some rows; elsewhere it reads once, few, many or a size class.

NA	TRBV20-1	NA	TRBJ2-5	CSAERVGGGQETQYF	TGCAGTGCAGAGAGGGTCGGGGGAGGCCAAGAGACCCAGTACTTC
NA	TRBV2	NA	TRBJ1-2	CASSEPRGVGYTF	TGTGCCAGCAGTGAACCCAGGGGTGTAGGCTACACCTTC
TRBD2	TRBV12-3/TRBV12-4	few	TRBJ2-3	CASSRTLAGVSADTQYF	TGTGCCAGCAGCCGAACCTTAGCGGGAGTTAGTGCAGATACGCAGTATTTT
TRBD2	TRBV7-2	few	TRBJ2-1	CASGQLAGGPYEQFF	TGTGCCAGCGGCCAACTAGCGGGAGGGCCATATGAGCAGTTCTTC
TRBD2	TRBV30	NA	TRBJ2-1	CAWSVAWWTSGRNEQFF	TGTGCCTGGAGTGTCGCATGGTGGACTAGCGGGAGGAATGAGCAGTTCTTC
TRBD1	TRBV12-3/TRBV12-4	few	TRBJ2-2	CASSLRQGGSTGELFF	TGTGCCAGCAGTTTAAGACAGGGGGGGAGCACCGGGGAGCTGTTTTTT
NA	TRBV15	NA	TRBJ2-2	CATSRVDRNTGELFF	TGTGCCACCAGCAGAGTCGACAGAAACACCGGGGAGCTGTTTTTT
NA	TRBV20-1	few	TRBJ1-1	CSARDSGPGRPNTEAFF	TGCAGTGCTAGAGATTCGGGACCGGGCAGGCCGAACACTGAAGCTTTCTTT
TRBD1	TRBV7-9	NA	TRBJ2-1	CASSRGQGRFDEQFF	TGTGCCAGCAGCCGCGGACAGGGGAGGTTCGATGAGCAGTTCTTC
TRBD1	TRBV12-3/TRBV12-4	NA	TRBJ2-1	CASSFRQGANNEQFF	TGTGCCAGCAGTTTTCGACAGGGGGCGAATAATGAGCAGTTCTTC
NA	TRBV3-1	NA	TRBJ1-2	CASSQDTFPGGDYGYTF	TGTGCCAGCAGCCAAGATACCTTTCCGGGCGGAGACTATGGCTACACCTTC
NA	TRBV12-3/TRBV12-4	NA	TRBJ1-2	CASSFGTSYGYTF	TGTGCCAGCAGTTTCGGGACCTCCTATGGCTACACCTTC
TRBD2	TRBV25-1	NA	TRBJ2-7	CASRGVAGSYEQYF	TGTGCCAGCAGGGGAGTAGCGGGATCCTACGAGCAGTACTTC
NA	TRBV5-1	few	TRBJ1-3	CASSLSTGTAGNTIYF	TGCGCCAGCAGCTTGTCCACAGGAACCGCTGGAAACACCATATATTTT
NA	TRBV20-1	NA	TRBJ2-5	CSASRSVGETQYF	TGCAGTGCCAGCCGCTCGGTAGGGGAGACCCAGTACTTC
TRBD2	TRBV5-1	NA	TRBJ2-3	CASSWSGRAGTDTQYF	TGCGCCAGCAGCTGGAGCGGGAGGGCCGGCACAGATACGCAGTATTTT
NA	TRBV20-1	few	TRBJ2-3	CSPRVGGNTDTQYF	TGCAGTCCCCGGGTAGGGGGAAACACAGATACGCAGTATTTT
NA	TRBV7-2	many	TRBJ2-3	CASSPTYTDTQYF	TGTGCCAGCAGCCCGACATACACAGATACGCAGTATTTT
NA	TRBV7-2	NA	TRBJ2-5	CASSLFVQQETQYF	TGTGCCAGCAGCTTATTTGTGCAACAAGAGACCCAGTACTTC
TRBD2	TRBV12-3/TRBV12-4	few	TRBJ2-5	CASTLMTSGTGQETQYF	TGTGCCAGCACCCTTATGACTAGCGGGACGGGGCAAGAGACCCAGTACTTC
NA	TRBV4-1	few	TRBJ2-7	CATSRGSDNYEQYF	TGCGCCACCTCTCGGGGCAGTGATAACTACGAGCAGTACTTC
NA	TRBV7-6	few	TRBJ1-1	CASSLEHSELWSEAFF	TGTGCCAGCAGCTTAGAACATTCCGAACTCTGGTCGGAAGCTTTCTTT
NA	TRBV19	NA	TRBJ1-2	CASSIGVSGYGYTF	TGTGCCAGTAGTATCGGCGTCTCGGGGTATGGCTACACCTTC
NA	TRBV18	NA	TRBJ2-5	CASSPSSVMETQYF	TGTGCCAGCTCACCCTCTAGCGTGATGGAGACCCAGTACTTC
NA	TRBV5-6	many	TRBJ2-5	CASSLWETQETQYF	TGTGCCAGCAGCTTATGGGAGACCCAAGAGACCCAGTACTTC
TRBD2	TRBV5-6	many	TRBJ2-7	CASSPGLEIYEQYF	TGTGCCAGCAGCCCGGGACTAGAGATCTACGAGCAGTACTTC
NA	TRBV2	few	TRBJ2-1	CASNRDSSYNEQFF	TGTGCCAGCAACCGGGACTCCTCCTACAATGAGCAGTTCTTC
NA	TRBV12-3/TRBV12-4	many	TRBJ2-7	CASSLGQGLYEQYF	TGTGCCAGCAGTTTAGGACAGGGACTCTACGAGCAGTACTTC
TRBD2	TRBV3-1	few	TRBJ2-1	CASSQRLAGQGYNEQFF	TGTGCCAGCAGCCAGCGACTAGCGGGACAAGGCTACAATGAGCAGTTCTTC
NA	TRBV29-1	once	TRBJ2-6	CSAGFRGANVLTF	TGCAGCGCAGGGTTCCGTGGGGCCAACGTCCTGACTTTC
TRBD2	TRBV5-1	few	TRBJ2-1	CASVPTSGNNEQFF	TGCGCCAGCGTTCCCACTAGCGGAAACAATGAGCAGTTCTTC
NA	TRBV5-1	many	TRBJ1-3	CASSPGHNSGNTIYF	TGCGCCAGCAGCCCGGGACACAACTCTGGAAACACCATATATTTT
TRBD1	TRBV6-5	NA	TRBJ1-1	CASSYHRGRGTEAFF	TGTGCCAGCAGTTACCACAGGGGGCGCGGAACTGAAGCTTTCTTT
TRBD1	TRBV2	few	TRBJ1-1	CASSGDRVRAEAFF	TGTGCCAGCAGTGGGGACAGGGTTCGGGCTGAAGCTTTCTTT
NA	TRBV27	NA	TRBJ1-2	CASSSFGQSYGYTF	TGTGCCAGCAGTTCCTTCGGACAGTCCTATGGCTACACCTTC
NA	TRBV3-1	NA	TRBJ2-3	CASSLQAPGTDTQYF	TGTGCCAGCAGCCTCCAAGCACCTGGCACAGATACGCAGTATTTT
NA	TRBV5-1	NA	TRBJ1-3	CASSSGGPGNTIYF	TGCGCCAGCAGCTCGGGGGGGCCTGGAAACACCATATATTTT
NA	TRBV5-1	many	TRBJ2-5	CASTPRETQYF	TGCGCCAGCACCCCGAGAGAGACCCAGTACTTC
NA	TRBV6-4	NA	TRBJ1-1	CASSDSSPQPFMNTEAFF	TGTGCCAGCAGTGACTCGAGTCCACAACCGTTTATGAACACTGAAGCTTTCTTT
NA	TRBV6-2/TRBV6-3	NA	TRBJ2-1	CASCLREREQFF	TGTGCCAGCTGCCTCCGGGAGCGTGAGCAGTTCTTC
NA	TRBV6-2/TRBV6-3	NA	TRBJ2-5	CASSIVAEETQYF	TGTGCCAGCAGTATCGTAGCAGAGGAGACCCAGTACTTC
TRBD2	TRBV20-1	NA	TRBJ2-1	CSARPPTSGTRNEQFF	TGCAGTGCTAGACCCCCGACTAGCGGGACTCGCAATGAGCAGTTCTTC
NA	TRBV20-1	NA	TRBJ1-4	CSAGGDDNEKLFF	TGCAGTGCTGGGGGGGACGATAATGAAAAACTGTTTTTT
TRBD2	TRBV20-1	few	TRBJ2-1	CSARSWLAGDRNEQFF	TGCAGTGCTAGATCTTGGCTAGCGGGAGATAGAAATGAGCAGTTCTTC
TRBD2	TRBV2	few	TRBJ2-1	CASSREGSYNEQFF	TGTGCCAGCAGTCGGGAGGGTTCCTACAATGAGCAGTTCTTC
TRBD1	TRBV20-1	few	TRBJ1-2	CSAPRDRGGYGYTF	TGCAGTGCTCCGCGGGACAGGGGAGGCTATGGCTACACCTTC
TRBD1	TRBV18	NA	TRBJ2-7	CASSTQGVSYEQYF	TGTGCCAGCTCAACTCAGGGGGTCTCCTACGAGCAGTACTTC
NA	TRBV6-1	once	TRBJ1-5	CASSDSFFGGINQPQHF	TGTGCCAGCAGTGATTCTTTCTTCGGGGGCATCAATCAGCCCCAGCATTTT
NA	TRBV9	NA	TRBJ2-1	CASSVGSGLPYNEQFF	TGTGCCAGCAGCGTAGGTTCTGGACTACCCTACAATGAGCAGTTCTTC
TRBD1	TRBV2	NA	TRBJ2-5	CASSENRGSQETQYF	TGTGCCAGCAGTGAAAACAGGGGTTCCCAAGAGACCCAGTACTTC
TRBD1	TRBV25-1	few	TRBJ1-1	CASKGAGWDTEAFF	TGTGCCAGCAAGGGGGCAGGGTGGGACACTGAAGCTTTCTTT
NA	TRBV11-2	many	TRBJ2-1	CASSPVSSYNEQFF	TGTGCCAGCAGCCCAGTATCCTCCTACAATGAGCAGTTCTTC
TRBD2	TRBV5-1	few	TRBJ2-1	CASRRGLELRDEQFF	TGCGCCAGCAGGCGGGGACTAGAGCTTAGGGATGAGCAGTTCTTC
TRBD2	TRBV7-7	NA	TRBJ2-5	CASSLARGTSGRKETQYF	TGTGCCAGCAGCTTAGCGAGGGGGACTAGCGGGAGGAAAGAGACCCAGTACTTC